The 16 T cell receptor beta chains below all came from one sample that was sequenced in a study of OX40 agonist ivuxolimab in advanced cancers. Data came from immunoSEQ multiplex PCR; TCRdb stores just in-frame clones and leaves some out. The sample carries tens of thousands of clones, 83% recorded once. Here the sequenced sample was CD4+ or CD8+ T cells sorted from blood, taken in a trial of the OX40 agonist ivuxolimab. These receptors were taken from an adult with an advanced solid tumor such as melanoma, head and neck, liver or kidney cancer.

The chain employs TRBV10-2 and TRBJ2-2, with 8 bases aligning to TRBD2. Germline V gene sequence: CDR1 WSHSY, CDR2 SAAADI. V lost 5 bases and J lost 0; bases outside the gene matches: 17. The CDR3 covers 20 residues. The CDR3 reads CASSTPEVASGHANTGELFF. CDR3 sequence (DNA): TGCGCCAGCAGTACCCCCGAAGTGGCTAGCGGGCACGCGAACACCGGGGAGCTGTTTTTT.

The rearrangement links TRBV28 to TRBJ1-4, with TRBD1 matching 9 bases. Trimming cost V 5 bases and J 4 bases; bases outside gene matches: 11. Germline V gene lookup returns CDR1 MDHEN and CDR2 SYDVKM. The CDR3 totals 17 residues. CDR3 sequence: CASSSLDRGLRNEKLFF. DNA for the CDR3: TGTGCCAGCAGTAGCCTGGACAGGGGCCTCCGTAATGAAAAACTGTTTTTT.

This rearrangement joins TRBV7-9 to TRBJ2-7; 10 nucleotides line up with TRBD1. V lost 8 bases and J lost 0; bases outside the gene matches: 7. The germline gives CDR1 SEHNR, CDR2 FQNEAQ (reference sequence). The CDR3 length is 15 residues. CDR3 bases: TGTGCCAGCCGACCGGACAGGGGGTTCTCCTACGAGCAGTACTTC. Its protein is CASRPDRGFSYEQYF.

The chain uses TRBV10-3 and TRBJ1-3; D unresolved. The CDR3 covers 12 residues. The germline V gene has CDR1 ENHRY and CDR2 SYGVKD. Trimming shortened V by 11 bases and J by 2 bases, and 10 bases separated the two germline ends. This chain's CDR3 is CAAGEAGNTIYF. CDR3 nucleotides: TGTGCCGCCGGGGAGGCTGGAAACACCATATATTTT.

This clone was seen a handful of times. The chain is built from TRBV13 and TRBJ1-1; 9 bases line up with TRBD1. V was clipped by 5 bases and J by 3 bases; unmatched bases: 7. This CDR3 is built from 15 residues. Germline V lookup: CDR1 PRHDT, CDR2 FYEKMQ (reference sequence). The DNA for the CDR3 is TGTGCCAGCAGCACCCGGACAGGGGAGGACACTGAAGCTTTCTTT. Translated, it gives CASSTRTGEDTEAFF.

The V and J genes are TRBV2 and TRBJ2-7; 8 positions match TRBD1. Germline trimming cut 2 bases from V and 4 bases from J; bases unmatched to any gene: 7. Germline CDR1 reads SNHLY; CDR2 reads FYNNEI. CDR3 size: 15 residues. DNA of the CDR3: TGTGCCAGCAGTGAAATGGCAGGGGGCTGGTACGAGCAGTACTTC. Amino acid sequence: CASSEMAGGWYEQYF.

This chain uses TRBV19 with TRBJ2-6, with TRBD1 matching 9 bases. The V and J ends lost 6 bases and 2 bases, in that order; junction bases with no gene match: 20. This CDR3 is built from 21 residues. Germline CDR1 reads LNHDA; CDR2 reads SQIVND (reference sequence). Here the CDR3 reads CASRSPGTGYGWAPGANVLTF. The CDR3, as DNA: TGTGCCAGTAGGAGTCCCGGGACAGGGTACGGTTGGGCCCCTGGGGCCAACGTCCTGACTTTC. The variable domain in full, with the rest retrieved from reference TRBV19 and TRBJ2-6, is DGGITQSPKYLFRKEGQNVTLSCEQNLNHDAMYWYRQDPGQGLRLIYYSQIVNDFQKGDIAEGYSVSREKKESFPLTVTSAQKNPTAFYLCASRSPGTGYGWAPGANVLTFGAGSRLTVL.

The CDR3 DNA reads as TGTGCCAGCAGTTACGCCATGAACGGGGAGCTGTTTTTT. Amino acids: CASSYAMNGELFF. The chain is built from TRBV6-5 and TRBJ2-2, with D hard to call. The CDR3 runs to 13 residues. Trimming took off 2 bases at V and 7 bases at J, with 8 bases between the two ends. CDR1 and CDR2 from the germline V gene are MNHEY and SVGAGI.

The V and J genes are TRBV27 and TRBJ2-7, with 9 bases fitting TRBD1. The germline V gene encodes CDR1 MNHEY and CDR2 SMNVEV (reference sequence). The CDR3 length is 15 residues. The junction had 3 bases not matched to a gene; V was cut back by 2 bases and J by 1 base. CDR3 residues: CASSLRTGASYEQYF. CDR3 DNA sequence: TGTGCCAGCAGTTTACGGACAGGGGCGTCCTACGAGCAGTACTTC.

This rearrangement joins TRBV6-1 to TRBJ2-3; 11 positions match TRBD2. Germline assignment: CDR1 MNHNS and CDR2 SASEGT. Trimming cost V 6 bases and J 3 bases; bases outside gene matches: 5. This CDR3 is built from 15 residues. The CDR3 DNA reads as TGTGCCAGCAGGGCCCTAGCGGGAGGAACAGATACGCAGTATTTT. It translates to CASRALAGGTDTQYF.

This chain uses TRBV20-1 with TRBJ2-7; D ambiguous. Deletions cut 3 bases from V and 3 bases from J, with 3 bases between. The CDR3 loop spans 10 amino acids. Germline CDR1 DFQATT, CDR2 SNEGSKA (reference sequence). CDR3 nucleotide sequence: TGCAGTGCTAGTAACTACGAGCAGTACTTC. This sequence encodes CSASNYEQYF.

This chain joins TRBV4-2 and TRBJ1-2; D may be TRBD1 (6 bases). Trimming took 0 bases from V and 2 from J, leaving 10 bases between them. The CDR3 runs 15 residues. CDR1 LGHNA and CDR2 YNFKEQ come from the germline V gene. The CDR3 loop reads CASSQEGGGNYGYTF. CDR3 sequence (DNA): TGTGCCAGCAGCCAAGAGGGAGGGGGGAACTATGGCTACACCTTC.

Only one count was recorded for this clone. The V call is TRBV2, the J call TRBJ1-5; maybe TRBD1 (6 bases). This CDR3 comprises 16 residues. Trimming took off 1 base at V and 6 bases at J, with 16 bases between the two ends. The germline V gene has CDR1 SNHLY and CDR2 FYNNEI. The CDR3 region is CASSEVGGARGQPQHF. The CDR3 DNA is TGTGCCAGCAGTGAAGTGGGGGGGGCGCGAGGTCAGCCCCAGCATTTT.

The chain has TRBV5-1 and TRBJ2-7; D unresolved. Per the germline V gene, CDR1 is SGHRS and CDR2 is YFSETQ. V was trimmed by 0 bases and J by 7 bases, leaving 14 bases between them. The CDR3 sequence is 14 residues long. CDR3 protein: CASSLEGPSGEQYF. The CDR3, as DNA: TGCGCCAGCAGCTTGGAAGGACCCTCCGGAGAGCAGTACTTC.

The chain is built from TRBV2 and TRBJ1-3; no clear D. This CDR3 spans 14 amino acids. Germline values: CDR1 SNHLY, CDR2 FYNNEI. Trimming shortened V by 4 bases and J by 0 bases, and 7 bases separated the two germline ends. The CDR3 is CASSGSVSGNTIYF. The CDR3 DNA reads TGTGCCAGCAGTGGCAGTGTCTCTGGAAACACCATATATTTT.

The CDR3 spells CASSVSGVKTPSGEQYF. CDR3 DNA: TGTGCCAGCAGCGTAAGCGGGGTGAAAACCCCCTCGGGGGAGCAGTACTTC. The gene calls are TRBV9 and TRBJ2-7, with 7 bases that match TRBD2. The V gene's germline CDR1 is SGDLS and CDR2 YYNGEE. The J segment lost 7 bases and the V segment lost 1 base, leaving 17 bases of the junction unmatched. This CDR3 has 17 residues. The full variable domain, rest sourced from reference TRBV9 and TRBJ2-7, is DSGVTQTPKHLITATGQRVTLRCSPRSGDLSVYWYQQSLDQGLQFLIQYYNGEERAKGNILERFSAQQFPDLHSELNLSSLELGDSALYFCASSVSGVKTPSGEQYFGPGTRLTVT.